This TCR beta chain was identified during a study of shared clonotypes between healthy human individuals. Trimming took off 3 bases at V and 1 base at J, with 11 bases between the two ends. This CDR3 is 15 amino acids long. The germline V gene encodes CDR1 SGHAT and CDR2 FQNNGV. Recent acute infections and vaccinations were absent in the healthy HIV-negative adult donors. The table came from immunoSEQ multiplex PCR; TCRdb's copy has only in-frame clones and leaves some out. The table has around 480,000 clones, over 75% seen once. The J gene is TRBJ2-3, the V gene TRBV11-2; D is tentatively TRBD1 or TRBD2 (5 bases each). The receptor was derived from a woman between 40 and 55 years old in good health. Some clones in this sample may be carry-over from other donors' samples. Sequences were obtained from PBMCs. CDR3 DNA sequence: TGTGCCAGCAGCTTTCTAAGGGACCGCACAGATACGCAGTATTTT. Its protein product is CASSFLRDRTDTQYF.